This section outlines one TCR beta chain sequence together with its context. No ophthalmopathy progression within 18 months constituted stable Graves' hyperthyroidism. Those with hyperthyroidism were 18 to 65 years old, newly diagnosed, and ill for under 2 months. The record originates from a study of T cells in Graves' hyperthyroidism and ophthalmopathy. Germline V gene lookup returns CDR1 SEHNR and CDR2 FQNEAQ (reference sequence). There are 16 residues in the CDR3. V dropped 5 bases and J dropped 0 bases, with 15 bases sitting between them. TCR beta CDR3 sequences were amplified from RNA transcripts. The HTBI primer set drove a first-round RT-PCR of the TCR CDR3. MiXCR, run by TCRdb on the multiplex PCR reads, gives a single entry per CDR3 protein. The sample holds 500,000 to 700,000 distinct CDR3 sequences, about a sixth seen once.

This TCR was recovered from a woman under 30 with Graves' hyperthyroidism. This sequence joins TRBV7-9 and TRBJ2-3, with D perhaps TRBD2 (6 bases). What was sequenced was blood. CDR3 residues: CASSPPPGLSTDTQYF. CDR3 sequence (DNA): TGTGCCAGCAGCCCCCCGCCGGGACTCAGCACAGATACGCAGTATTTT. The variable domain in full, with the rest retrieved from reference TRBV7-9 and TRBJ2-3, is DTGVSQNPRHKITKRGQNVTFRCDPISEHNRLYWYRQTLGQGPEFLTYFQNEAQLEKSRLLSDRFSAERPKGSFSTLEIQRTEQGDSAMYLCASSPPPGLSTDTQYFGPGTRLTVL.